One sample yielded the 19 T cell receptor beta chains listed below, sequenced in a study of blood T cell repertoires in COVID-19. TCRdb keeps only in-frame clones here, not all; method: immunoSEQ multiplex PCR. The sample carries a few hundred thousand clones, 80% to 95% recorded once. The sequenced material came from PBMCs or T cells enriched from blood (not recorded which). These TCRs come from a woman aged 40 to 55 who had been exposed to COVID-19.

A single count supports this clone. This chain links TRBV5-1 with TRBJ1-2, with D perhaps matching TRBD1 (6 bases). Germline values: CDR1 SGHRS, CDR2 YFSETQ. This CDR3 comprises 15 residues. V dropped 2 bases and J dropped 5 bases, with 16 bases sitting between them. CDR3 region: CASSLETGPSYGYTF. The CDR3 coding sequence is TGCGCCAGCAGCTTAGAGACAGGCCCATCTTATGGCTACACCTTC.

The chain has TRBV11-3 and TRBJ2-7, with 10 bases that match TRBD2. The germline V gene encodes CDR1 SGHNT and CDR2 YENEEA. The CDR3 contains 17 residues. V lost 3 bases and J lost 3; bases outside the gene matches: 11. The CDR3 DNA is TGTGCCAGCAGCTTGACTAGCGGGTACCAAACCCTCTACGAGCAGTACTTC. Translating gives CASSLTSGYQTLYEQYF. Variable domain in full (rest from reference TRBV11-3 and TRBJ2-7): EAGVVQSPRYKIIEKKQPVAFWCNPISGHNTLYWYLQNLGQGPELLIRYENEEAVDDSQLPKDRFSAERLKGVDSTLKIQPAELGDSAVYLCASSLTSGYQTLYEQYFGPGTRLTVT.

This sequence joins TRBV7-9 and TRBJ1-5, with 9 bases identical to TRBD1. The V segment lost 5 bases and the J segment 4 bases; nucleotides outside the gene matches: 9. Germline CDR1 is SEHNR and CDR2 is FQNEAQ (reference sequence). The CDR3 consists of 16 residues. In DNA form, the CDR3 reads TGTGCCAGCAGCCTGGGACAGGGAATGGGGAATCAGCCCCAGCATTTT. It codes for CASSLGQGMGNQPQHF.

The CDR3 nucleotides are TGTGCCAGCAGCGTAGCAGGGGTCGACACTGAAGCTTTCTTT. This encodes CASSVAGVDTEAFF. The chain has TRBV9 and TRBJ1-1, with D possibly TRBD1 on 6 matching bases. V was cut by 0 bases and J by 3 bases, with 9 bases left in between. CDR1 is SGDLS, CDR2 YYNGEE, per germline. The CDR3 covers 14 residues.

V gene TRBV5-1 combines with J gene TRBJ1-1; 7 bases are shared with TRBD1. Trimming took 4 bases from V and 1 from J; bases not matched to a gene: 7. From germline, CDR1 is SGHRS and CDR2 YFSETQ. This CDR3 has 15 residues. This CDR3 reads CASSPIRQGNTEAFF. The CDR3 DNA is TGCGCCAGCAGCCCCATTCGACAGGGGAACACTGAAGCTTTCTTT.

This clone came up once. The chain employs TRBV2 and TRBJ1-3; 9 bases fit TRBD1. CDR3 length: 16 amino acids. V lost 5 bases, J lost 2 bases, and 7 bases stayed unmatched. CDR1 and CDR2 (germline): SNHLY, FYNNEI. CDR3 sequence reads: CASSQYRGQAGNTIYF. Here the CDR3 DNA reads TGTGCCAGCAGTCAATACAGGGGGCAGGCTGGAAACACCATATATTTT.

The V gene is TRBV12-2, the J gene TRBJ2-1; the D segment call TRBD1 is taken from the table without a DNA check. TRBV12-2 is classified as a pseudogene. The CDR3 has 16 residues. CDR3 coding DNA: TGTGCAAGTCGCTTAGCCGGGACGAGGGGGTACAATGAGCAGTTCTTC. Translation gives CASRLAGTRGYNEQFF.

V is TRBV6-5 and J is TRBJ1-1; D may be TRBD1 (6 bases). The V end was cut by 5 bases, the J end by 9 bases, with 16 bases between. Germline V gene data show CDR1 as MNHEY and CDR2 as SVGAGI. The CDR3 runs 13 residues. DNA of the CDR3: TGTGCCAGCAGTCAGTGGGGGGGCAGTAAAGCTTTCTTT. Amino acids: CASSQWGGSKAFF.

The CDR3 DNA reads TGTGCCATCAGTCCAGGAAACACCATATATTTT. Encoded protein: CAISPGNTIYF. The chain is built from TRBV10-3 and TRBJ1-3; no clear D. Germline CDR1 and CDR2: ENHRY and SYGVKD. V was cut by 5 bases and J by 4 bases, with 3 bases left in between. This CDR3 has 11 residues.

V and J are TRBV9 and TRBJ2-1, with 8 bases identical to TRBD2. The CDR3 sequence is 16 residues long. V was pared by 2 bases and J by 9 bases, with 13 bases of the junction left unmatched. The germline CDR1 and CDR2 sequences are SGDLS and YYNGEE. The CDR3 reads CASSVGPGLGLFEQFF. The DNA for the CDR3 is TGTGCCAGCAGCGTTGGACCGGGACTAGGTCTTTTTGAGCAGTTCTTC.

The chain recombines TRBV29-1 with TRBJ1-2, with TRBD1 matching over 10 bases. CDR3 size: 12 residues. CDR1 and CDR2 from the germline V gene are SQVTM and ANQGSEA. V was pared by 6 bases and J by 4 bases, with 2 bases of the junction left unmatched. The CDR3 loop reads CSVRDRGYGYTF. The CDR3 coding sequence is TGCAGCGTGCGGGACAGGGGCTATGGCTACACCTTC.

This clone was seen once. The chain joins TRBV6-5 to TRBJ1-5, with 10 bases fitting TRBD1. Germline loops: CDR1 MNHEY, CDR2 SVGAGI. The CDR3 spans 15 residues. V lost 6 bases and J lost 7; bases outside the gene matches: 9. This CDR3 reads CASRRTGGSGQPQHF. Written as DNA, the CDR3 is TGTGCCAGCAGAAGGACAGGGGGGTCCGGACAGCCCCAGCATTTT.

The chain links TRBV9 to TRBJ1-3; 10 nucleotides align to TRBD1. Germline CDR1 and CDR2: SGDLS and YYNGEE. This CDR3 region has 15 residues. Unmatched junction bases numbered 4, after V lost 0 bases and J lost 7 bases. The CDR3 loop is CASSVGGTGANTIYF. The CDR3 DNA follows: TGTGCCAGCAGCGTAGGGGGGACAGGGGCGAACACCATATATTTT.

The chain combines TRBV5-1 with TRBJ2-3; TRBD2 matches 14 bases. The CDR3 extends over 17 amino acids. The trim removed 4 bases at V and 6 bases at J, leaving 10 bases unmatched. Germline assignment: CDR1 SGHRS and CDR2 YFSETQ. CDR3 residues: CASSLRTSGGLGDTQYF. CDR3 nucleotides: TGCGCCAGCAGCCTCCGGACTAGCGGGGGGCTTGGGGATACGCAGTATTTT.

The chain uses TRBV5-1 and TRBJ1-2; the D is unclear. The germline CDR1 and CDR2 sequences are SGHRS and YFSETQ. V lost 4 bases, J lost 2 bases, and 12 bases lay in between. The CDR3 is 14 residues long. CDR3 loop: CASSKIDTNYGYTF. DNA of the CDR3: TGCGCCAGCAGCAAAATCGACACGAACTATGGCTACACCTTC.

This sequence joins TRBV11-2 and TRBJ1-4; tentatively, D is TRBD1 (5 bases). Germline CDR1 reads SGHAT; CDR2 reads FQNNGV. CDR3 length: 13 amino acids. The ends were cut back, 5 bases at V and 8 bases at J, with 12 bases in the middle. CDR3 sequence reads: CASSGHAEEKLFF. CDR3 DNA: TGTGCCAGCAGCGGACATGCTGAGGAAAAACTGTTTTTT.

CDR3 sequence reads: CASSLGVGGSYEQYF. DNA for the CDR3: TGTGCCAGCAGTTTAGGCGTGGGGGGCTCCTACGAGCAGTACTTC. The chain employs TRBV27 and TRBJ2-7; D is possibly TRBD2 (6 bases). The V end was cut by 2 bases, the J end by 0 bases, with 11 bases between. The CDR3 consists of 15 residues. CDR1 and CDR2 (germline): MNHEY, SMNVEV (reference sequence).

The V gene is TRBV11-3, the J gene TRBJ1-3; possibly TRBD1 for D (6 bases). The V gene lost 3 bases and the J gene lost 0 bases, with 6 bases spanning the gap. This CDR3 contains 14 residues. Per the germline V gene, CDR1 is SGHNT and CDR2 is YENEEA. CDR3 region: CASSLDSSGNTIYF. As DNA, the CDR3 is TGTGCCAGCAGCTTGGACAGCTCTGGAAACACCATATATTTT.

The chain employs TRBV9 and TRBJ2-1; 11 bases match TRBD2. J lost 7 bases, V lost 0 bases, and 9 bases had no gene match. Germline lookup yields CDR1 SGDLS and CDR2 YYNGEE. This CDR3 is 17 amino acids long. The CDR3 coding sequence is TGTGCCAGCAGCGTAGATTTAGCGGGAGGGCCGGTTAATGAGCAGTTCTTC. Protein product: CASSVDLAGGPVNEQFF.